This T cell receptor beta chain was documented in a study of siplizumab effects on memory and regulatory T cells. The study's findings and limits: Naive T cells, seemingly more diverse than memory cells, seemed major alloresponse contributors.

The CDR3 contains 15 residues. V lost 5 bases to trimming and J lost 3 bases; unmatched junction nucleotides: 10. Germline CDR1 reads SEHNR; CDR2 reads FQNEAQ (reference sequence). Assay used: immunoSEQ multiplex PCR; TCRdb lists only in-frame clones, some missing. Of about 100,000 clones detected, around 90% appear once; the ten largest clones hold around 13%. Notes on this clone: The antigen is undetermined.

This TCR was sampled from a human donor in good health. Sequencing was done on a sample of non-Treg CD4+ T cells sorted from blood. The chain is built from TRBV7-9 and TRBJ2-7; 7 nucleotides agree with TRBD1. The CDR3 DNA follows: TGTGCCAGCAGCCAGGGACAGTCGCCTCACTACGAGCAGTACTTC. Its protein is CASSQGQSPHYEQYF.